The clone carrying this TCR beta chain was picked up a small number of times. Its antigen remains unidentified. The record originates from a study of T cell repertoires in cytomegalovirus infection. Across the study: It can be stated that public TCR beta signatures indicated CMV infection as well as a matching HLA type. Regarding the study as a whole: Public TCR beta family frequency separated CMV-and-HLA carriers, including in an independent cohort. CMV-specific TCR beta clonotypes restricted by HLA-C dominated the ex vivo response.

From the reads, TCRdb called clonotypes with MiXCR, one entry per CDR3 protein. The data hold a few hundred thousand distinct CDR3 sequences, with 15% to 20% observed a single time. Sequencing used CD8+ T cells from PBMCs. This TCR came from a human donor in good health (CMV status not recorded). Some clones in this sample may be carry-over from other donors' samples.

The chain's CDR3 is CASSALPSAGSGNEQFF. CDR3 nucleotide sequence: TGTGCCAGCAGCGCACTCCCTAGTGCAGGTAGTGGTAATGAGCAGTTCTTC. The chain links TRBV9 to TRBJ2-1; D is unresolved. The germline CDR1 and CDR2 sequences are SGDLS and YYNGEE. V was pared by 3 bases and J by 7 bases, with 23 bases between. The CDR3 spans 17 residues. The full variable domain, with the rest looked up from reference TRBV9 and TRBJ2-1, is DSGVTQTPKHLITATGQRVTLRCSPRSGDLSVYWYQQSLDQGLQFLIQYYNGEERAKGNILERFSAQQFPDLHSELNLSSLELGDSALYFCASSALPSAGSGNEQFFGPGTRLTVL.